This TCR beta chain was observed in a study of vaccination and CD4 T cells after COVID-19. The Oncomine TCR Beta short-read assay generated sequence data from the DNA of cultured CD4+ T cells. Extraction of genomic DNA was performed on cultured CD4+ T cells. From the PCR reads, TCRdb called clonotypes with MiXCR, one entry per CDR3 protein. The table records roughly 20,000 distinct CDR3 sequences, approximately 46% of them present only once. The sample's treatment: roughly nine-day PBMC culture with coronavirus spike peptide pools or control peptides (ViraFEST assay). Overall study findings and caveats: The median number of SARS-CoV-2-reactive clonotypes increased from 21 to 38, a change that did not reach significance.

Comments on this clonotype: Its antigen is unknown.

The CDR3 runs to 11 residues. Germline V gene sequence: CDR1 DFQATT, CDR2 SNEGSKA (reference sequence). V lost 4 bases to trimming and J lost 3 bases, with 6 bases between them. The clonotype comes from a human donor who had recovered from COVID-19. This material consisted of CD4+ T cells from blood, cultured in vitro, taken before SARS-CoV-2 vaccination. The chain is built from TRBV20-1 and TRBJ2-5; D gene ambiguous. CDR3 amino acids: CSATPEETQYF. CDR3 nucleotide sequence: TGCAGTGCTACCCCCGAAGAGACCCAGTACTTC.